This TCR beta chain was identified in a study of blood T cell repertoires in COVID-19. This CDR3 comprises 12 residues. V lost 6 bases and J lost 5, with 10 bases in between. Looked up from germline, CDR1 is LGHDT and CDR2 is YNNKEL (reference sequence). The authors' processing: How many nucleated cells were present was estimated from reference gene primer amplification. Produced via immunoSEQ multiplex PCR; TCRdb's table is partial and in-frame only. V and J calls and clone size come straight from that table; D and trimming were deduced from the DNA. This table holds some 180,000 clones, 85% to 90% found once.

Sequenced input: peripheral blood. The gene calls are TRBV3-1 (or the pseudogene TRBV3-2) and TRBJ1-2; D might be TRBD1 (6 bases). This TCR was recovered from a woman aged 55-70 years with acute or convalescent COVID-19. The CDR3 DNA is TGTGCCAGCAGTGAACAGGGTTATGGCTACACCTTC. Protein sequence: CASSEQGYGYTF.